The 5 T cell receptor beta chains in this list originate from one sample, sequenced in a study of CD8+CD57+ T cells in acquired aplastic anemia. By flow cytometry, patients selected for sequencing had shown an expansion of CD8+CD57+ cells. According to the study, genomic DNA was the template for TCR beta VDJ and CDR3 profiling. TCRdb re-called the reads with MiXCR, one entry per CDR3 protein. This sample has more than 150,000 distinct CDR3 sequences, with roughly 50% found just once. The sequenced material came from sorted CD4+, CD8+, or CD8+CD57+ T cells (not recorded which) from PBMCs. The receptors derive from a human donor with aplastic anemia.

This clonotype has at least ten counts. This chain joins TRBV15 and TRBJ2-2, with D unresolved. The germline V gene has CDR1 LNHNV and CDR2 YYDKDF (reference sequence). The CDR3 length is 15 residues. Deletions cut 0 bases from V and 9 bases from J, with 14 bases between. CDR3: CATSRDRQPTRELFF. The CDR3 DNA reads as TGTGCCACCAGCAGAGATCGGCAGCCTACCAGGGAGCTGTTTTTT.

This clonotype came up many times. The chain recombines TRBV5-1 with TRBJ1-1; D is possibly TRBD1 (5 bases). V was pared by 2 bases and J by 4 bases, with 15 bases between. Germline V lookup: CDR1 SGHRS, CDR2 YFSETQ. This CDR3 is 15 amino acids long. The CDR3 coding sequence is TGCGCCAGCAGCTTTCAGGGCTTTTCTGGCACTGAAGCTTTCTTT. It is translated as CASSFQGFSGTEAFF.

This clonotype has just one count. CDR3 sequence reads: CAISDGQGNEKLFF. The CDR3 nucleotides read TGTGCCATCAGTGACGGGCAGGGTAATGAAAAACTGTTTTTT. This chain uses TRBV10-3 with TRBJ1-4, with D possibly being TRBD1 (5 bases). CDR3 size: 14 residues. Germline CDR1 ENHRY, CDR2 SYGVKD. V gave up 3 bases and J gave up 4 bases, with 9 bases separating them.

This clonotype was recorded at least ten times. This chain links TRBV5-1 with TRBJ2-5; D remains ambiguous. The CDR3 runs to 15 residues. In germline, CDR1 is SGHRS, CDR2 YFSETQ. The V gene lost 2 bases and the J gene lost 5 bases, with 16 bases spanning the gap. CDR3: CASSFTAQRGETQYF. The CDR3 nucleotides are TGCGCCAGCAGCTTTACAGCCCAACGTGGGGAGACCCAGTACTTC.

Remarks on this clonotype: A clone one base away is much larger, so this may be a read error. As the CDR3 is not closed by the conserved phenylalanine or tryptophan, this likely results from a read error. The rearrangement joins TRBV4-1 to TRBJ2-7; D unresolved. V was pared by 0 bases and J by 3 bases, with 6 bases between. Germline CDR1 is MGHRA and CDR2 is YSYEKL. This CDR3 has 13 residues. The CDR3 nucleotides are TGCGCCAGCAGCCAAGAACCCATCTACGAGCAGTACCTC. It translates to CASSQEPIYEQYL.